This record concerns one T cell receptor (beta chain) sequence. CDR1 and CDR2 from the germline V gene are SEHNR and FQNEAQ (reference sequence). Unmatched junction bases numbered 7, after V lost 5 bases and J lost 2 bases. This CDR3 spans 17 amino acids. The data were taken from a study of blood T cell repertoires in COVID-19. Study as a whole: Collection of acute and convalescent COVID-19 samples took place in the United States, Italy and Spain.

Data came from immunoSEQ multiplex PCR; TCRdb stores just in-frame clones and leaves some out. Among about 210,000 clones listed, roughly 84% were seen once. The sequenced sample consisted of PBMCs or T cells enriched from blood (not recorded which). This TCR was recovered from a man between 25 and 39 years old in a cohort exposed to, infected with or recovered from COVID-19 (not recorded which). The chain combines TRBV7-9 with TRBJ2-3; 13 bases agree with TRBD2. CDR3 sequence: CASSQLAGGPNTDTQYF. In DNA form, the CDR3 reads TGTGCCAGCAGCCAACTAGCGGGAGGGCCGAACACAGATACGCAGTATTTT.